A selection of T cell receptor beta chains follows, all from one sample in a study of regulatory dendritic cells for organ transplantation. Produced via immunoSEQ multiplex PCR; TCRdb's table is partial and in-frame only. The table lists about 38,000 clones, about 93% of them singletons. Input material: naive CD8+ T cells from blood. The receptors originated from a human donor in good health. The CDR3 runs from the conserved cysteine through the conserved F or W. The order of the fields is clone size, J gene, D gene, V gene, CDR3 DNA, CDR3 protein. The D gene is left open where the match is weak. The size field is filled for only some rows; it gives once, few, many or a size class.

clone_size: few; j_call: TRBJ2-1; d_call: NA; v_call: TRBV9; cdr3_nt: TGTGCCAGCAGCGTAACTTTAGATGAGCAGTTCTTC; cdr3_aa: CASSVTLDEQFF
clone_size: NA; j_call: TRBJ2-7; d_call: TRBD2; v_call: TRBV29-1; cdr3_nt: TGCAGCGTAGAGGGGACTAGCGGGGACACCTACGAGCAGTACTTC; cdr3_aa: CSVEGTSGDTYEQYF
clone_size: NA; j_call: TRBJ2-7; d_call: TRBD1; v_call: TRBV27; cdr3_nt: TGTGCCGTCGGGCAGGGGGTCTCCTACGAGCAGTACTTC; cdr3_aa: CAVGQGVSYEQYF
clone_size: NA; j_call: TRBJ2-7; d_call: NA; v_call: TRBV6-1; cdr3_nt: TGTGCCAGCGGGATCCGTCAGGGAGCCTACGAGCAGTACTTC; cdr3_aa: CASGIRQGAYEQYF
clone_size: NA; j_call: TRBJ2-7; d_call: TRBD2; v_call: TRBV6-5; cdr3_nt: TGTGCCAGCAGTTACTCTCCAGCGGGAGACGAGCAGTACTTC; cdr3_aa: CASSYSPAGDEQYF
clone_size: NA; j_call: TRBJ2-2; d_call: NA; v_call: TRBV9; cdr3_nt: TGTGCCAGCAGGGGAACAGGGTCAAGGGGGACCGGGGAGCTGTTTTTT; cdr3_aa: CASRGTGSRGTGELFF
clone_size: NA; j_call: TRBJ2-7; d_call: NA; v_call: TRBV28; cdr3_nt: TGTGCCAGCAGTCTTCTTCGAGAGCTTTACGAGCAGTACTTC; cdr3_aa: CASSLLRELYEQYF
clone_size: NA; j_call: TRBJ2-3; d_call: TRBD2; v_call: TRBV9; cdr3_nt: TGTGCCAGCAGCGCATTTAGCGGGAGCCGCACAGATACGCAGTATTTT; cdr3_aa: CASSAFSGSRTDTQYF
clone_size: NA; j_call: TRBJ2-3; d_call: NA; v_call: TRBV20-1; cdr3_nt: TGCAGTGCTAGTGGCACTTCTTTT; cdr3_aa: CSASGTSF
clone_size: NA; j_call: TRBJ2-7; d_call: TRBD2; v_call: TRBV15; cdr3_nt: TGTGCCACCAGCAGAGTGGAGTCGGGAGGCAACGAGCGGTACTTC; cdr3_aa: CATSRVESGGNERYF
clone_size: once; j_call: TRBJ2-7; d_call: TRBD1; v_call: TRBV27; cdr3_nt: TGTGCCAGCAGTTTATGGGGGGGACAGGGGCACTACGAGCAGTACTTC; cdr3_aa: CASSLWGGQGHYEQYF
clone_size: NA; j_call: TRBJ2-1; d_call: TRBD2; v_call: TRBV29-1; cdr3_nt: TGCAGCGTTGAGGTTCCAGCGGGAGCATATGAGCAGTTCTTC; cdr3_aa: CSVEVPAGAYEQFF
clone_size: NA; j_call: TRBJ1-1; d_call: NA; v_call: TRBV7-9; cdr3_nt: TGTGCCAGCAGCTCCAGACCTGAAGCTTTCTTT; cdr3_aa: CASSSRPEAFF
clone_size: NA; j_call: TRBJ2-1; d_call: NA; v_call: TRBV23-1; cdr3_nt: TGCGCCAGCAGTCATCCACCGATAGCGGTAGTGGAGTTCTTC; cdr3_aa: CASSHPPIAVVEFF
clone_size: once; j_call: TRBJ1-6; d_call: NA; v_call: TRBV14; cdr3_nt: TGTGCCAGCAGCGATGGTGGGGGTTCCTATAATTCACCCCTCCACTTT; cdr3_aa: CASSDGGGSYNSPLHF
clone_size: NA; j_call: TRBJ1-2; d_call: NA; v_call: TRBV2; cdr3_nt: TGTGCCAGCAGTGCGTCAGGGAACTATGGCTACACCTTC; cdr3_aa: CASSASGNYGYTF
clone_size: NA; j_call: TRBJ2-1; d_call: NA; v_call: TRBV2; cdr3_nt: TGTGCCAGCAGTGAATCCCCAGACAATACCTACAATGAGCAGTTCTTC; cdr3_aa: CASSESPDNTYNEQFF
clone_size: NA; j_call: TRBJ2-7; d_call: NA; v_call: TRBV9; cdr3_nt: TGTGCCAGCAGCCCCCGGGACCGCCCGTACGAGCAGTACTTC; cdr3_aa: CASSPRDRPYEQYF
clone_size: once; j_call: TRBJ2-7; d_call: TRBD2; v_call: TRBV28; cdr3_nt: TGTGCCACCATAGCGGGAGGAGCTTACGAGCAGTACTTC; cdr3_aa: CATIAGGAYEQYF
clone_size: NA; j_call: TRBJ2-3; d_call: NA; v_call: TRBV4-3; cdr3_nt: TGCGCCAGCAGCCGAAACGTGCCCCGAGACTACACAGATACGCAGTATTTT; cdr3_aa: CASSRNVPRDYTDTQYF
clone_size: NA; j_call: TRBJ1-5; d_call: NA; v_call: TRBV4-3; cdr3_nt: TGCGCCAGCAGCCAATACCTTTGGCAGCCCCAGCATTTT; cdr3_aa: CASSQYLWQPQHF
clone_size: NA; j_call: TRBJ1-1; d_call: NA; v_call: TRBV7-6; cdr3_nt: TGTGCCAGCAGCTTATTTACCGGGAGGGCTGAAGCTTTCTTT; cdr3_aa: CASSLFTGRAEAFF
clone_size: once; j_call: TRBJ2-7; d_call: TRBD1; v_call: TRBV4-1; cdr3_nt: TGCGCCAGCAGCCAAGTTTGGACAGGGCGAGACGAGCAGTACTTC; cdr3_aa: CASSQVWTGRDEQYF
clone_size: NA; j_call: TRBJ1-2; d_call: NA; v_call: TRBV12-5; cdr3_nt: TGTGCTAGTGGAAGGGGGAACTATGGCTACACCTTC; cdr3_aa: CASGRGNYGYTF
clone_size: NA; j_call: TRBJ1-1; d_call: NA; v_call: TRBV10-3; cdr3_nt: TGTGCCATCAGTGAAGGGAACACTGAAGCTTTCTTT; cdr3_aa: CAISEGNTEAFF
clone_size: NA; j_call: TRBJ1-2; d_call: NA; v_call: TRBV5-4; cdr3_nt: TGTGCCAGCAGCTTGGGGAGGGCAGCCTACACCTTC; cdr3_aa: CASSLGRAAYTF
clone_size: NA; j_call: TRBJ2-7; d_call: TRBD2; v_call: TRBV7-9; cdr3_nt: TGTGCCAGCAGCCCGAATAGCGGGGCGTACGAGCAGTACTTC; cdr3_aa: CASSPNSGAYEQYF
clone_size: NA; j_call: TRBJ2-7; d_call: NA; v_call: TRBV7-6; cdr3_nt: TGTGCCAGCAGCAGAGTGGGGGGCCGCGAGCAGTACTTC; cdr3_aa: CASSRVGGREQYF
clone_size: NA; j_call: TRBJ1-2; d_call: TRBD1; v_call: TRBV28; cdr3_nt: TGTGCCAGCAGTTTATCTATAGGACAGGGGGGTGGCTACACCTTC; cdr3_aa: CASSLSIGQGGGYTF
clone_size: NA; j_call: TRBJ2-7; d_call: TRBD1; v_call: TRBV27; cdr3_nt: TGTGCCAGCAGGACAGGGGACTTCTACGAGCAGTACTTC; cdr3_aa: CASRTGDFYEQYF
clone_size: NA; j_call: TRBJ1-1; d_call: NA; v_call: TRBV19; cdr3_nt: TGTGCCAGTAGTCCCACTCTGGCGGGGAACACTGAAGCTTTCTTT; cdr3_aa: CASSPTLAGNTEAFF
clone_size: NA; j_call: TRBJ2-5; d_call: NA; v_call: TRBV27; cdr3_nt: TGTGCCAGCAGTTTAATCGGGGCGGGAGAGACCCAGTACTTC; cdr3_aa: CASSLIGAGETQYF
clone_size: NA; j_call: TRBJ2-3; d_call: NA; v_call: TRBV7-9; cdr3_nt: TGTGCCAGCAGCCCTAGACTCATCGGAGTACTCACAGATACGCAGTATTTT; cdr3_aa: CASSPRLIGVLTDTQYF
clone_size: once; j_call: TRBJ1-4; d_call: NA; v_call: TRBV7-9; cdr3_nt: TGTGCCAGCAGCCCAGAGAGGGGGTACCAAAAACTGTTTTTT; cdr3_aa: CASSPERGYQKLFF
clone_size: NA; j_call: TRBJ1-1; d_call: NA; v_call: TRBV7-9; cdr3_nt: TGTGCCAGCAGCTTAACCAACACTGAAGCTTTCTTT; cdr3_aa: CASSLTNTEAFF
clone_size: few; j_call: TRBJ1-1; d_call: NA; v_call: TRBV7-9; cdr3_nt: TGTGCCAGCAGCTTAGTTCAGGGGTTAAACCGTGAAGCTTTCTTT; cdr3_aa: CASSLVQGLNREAFF
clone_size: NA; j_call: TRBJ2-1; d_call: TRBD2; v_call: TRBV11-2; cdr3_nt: TGTGCCAGCAGTCATCGATGGGTTTCAGCGGGGGCGAGAGATTATGAGCAGTTCTTC; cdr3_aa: CASSHRWVSAGARDYEQFF